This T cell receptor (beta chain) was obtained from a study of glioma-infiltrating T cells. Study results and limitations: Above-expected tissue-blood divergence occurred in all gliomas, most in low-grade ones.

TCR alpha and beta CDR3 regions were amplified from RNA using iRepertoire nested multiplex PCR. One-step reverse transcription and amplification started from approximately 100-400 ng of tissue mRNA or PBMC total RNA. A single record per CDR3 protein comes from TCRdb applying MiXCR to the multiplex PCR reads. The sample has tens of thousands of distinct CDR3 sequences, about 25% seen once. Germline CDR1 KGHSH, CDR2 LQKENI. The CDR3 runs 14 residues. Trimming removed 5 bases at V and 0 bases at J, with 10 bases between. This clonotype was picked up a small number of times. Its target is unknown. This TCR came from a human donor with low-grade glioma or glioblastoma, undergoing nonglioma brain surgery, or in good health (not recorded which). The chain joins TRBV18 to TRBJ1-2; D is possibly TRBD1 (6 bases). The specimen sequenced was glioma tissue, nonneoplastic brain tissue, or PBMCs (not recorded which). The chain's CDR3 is CASSKQGSNYGYTF. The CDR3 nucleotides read TGTGCCAGCTCAAAACAGGGTTCTAACTATGGCTACACCTTC.